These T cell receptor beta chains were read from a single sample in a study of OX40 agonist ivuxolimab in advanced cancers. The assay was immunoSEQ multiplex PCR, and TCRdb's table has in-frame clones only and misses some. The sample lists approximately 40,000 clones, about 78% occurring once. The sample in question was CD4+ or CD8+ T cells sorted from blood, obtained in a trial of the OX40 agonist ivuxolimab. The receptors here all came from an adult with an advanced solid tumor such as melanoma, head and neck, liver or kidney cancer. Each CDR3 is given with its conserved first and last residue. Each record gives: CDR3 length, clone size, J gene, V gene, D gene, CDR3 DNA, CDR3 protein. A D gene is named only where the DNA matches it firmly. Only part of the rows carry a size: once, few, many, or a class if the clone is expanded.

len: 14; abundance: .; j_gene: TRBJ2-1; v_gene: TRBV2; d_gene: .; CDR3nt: TGTGCCAGCAGACTGGTCGCAACCTACAATGAGCAGTTCTTC; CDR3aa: CASRLVATYNEQFF
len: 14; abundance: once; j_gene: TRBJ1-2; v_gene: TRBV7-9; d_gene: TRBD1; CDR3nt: TGTGCCAGCAGCTTGTCCAGGGGGCTACATGGCTACACCTTC; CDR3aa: CASSLSRGLHGYTF
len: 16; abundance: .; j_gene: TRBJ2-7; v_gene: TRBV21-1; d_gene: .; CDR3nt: TGTGCCAGCAGCAAAGGTAGTCAGGATGGTGTGGACGAGCAGTACTTC; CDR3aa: CASSKGSQDGVDEQYF
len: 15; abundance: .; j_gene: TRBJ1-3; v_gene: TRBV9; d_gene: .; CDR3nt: TGTGCCAGCAGCATCGACAGATCAGCGGGAAACACCATATATTTT; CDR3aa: CASSIDRSAGNTIYF
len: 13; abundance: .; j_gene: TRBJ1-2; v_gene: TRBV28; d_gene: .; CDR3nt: TGTGCCAGCAGTTTTGGGGGCGGCTATGGCTACACCTTC; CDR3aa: CASSFGGGYGYTF
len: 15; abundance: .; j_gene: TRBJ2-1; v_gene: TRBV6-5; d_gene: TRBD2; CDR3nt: TGTGCCAGCCAACGGACTAGCGGGGCCTACAATGAGCAGTTCTTC; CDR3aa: CASQRTSGAYNEQFF
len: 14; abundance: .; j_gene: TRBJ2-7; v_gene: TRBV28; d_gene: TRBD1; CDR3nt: TGTGCCAGCTCAAACCCGGGACAGCTCTACGAGCAGTACTTC; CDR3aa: CASSNPGQLYEQYF
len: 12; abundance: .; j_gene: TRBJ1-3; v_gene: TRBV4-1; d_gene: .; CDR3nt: TGCGCCAGCAGCCAAGATGGAAACACCATATATTTT; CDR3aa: CASSQDGNTIYF
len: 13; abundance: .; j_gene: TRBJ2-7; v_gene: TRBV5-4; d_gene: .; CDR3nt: TGTGCCAGCAGCTTGTTGGCCAGTAGGGGGCAGTACTTC; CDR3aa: CASSLLASRGQYF
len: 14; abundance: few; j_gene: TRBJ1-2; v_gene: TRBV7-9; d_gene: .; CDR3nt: TGTGCCAGCAGCTCCGGTTGGGGGGCCTCTGGCTACACCTTC; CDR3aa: CASSSGWGASGYTF
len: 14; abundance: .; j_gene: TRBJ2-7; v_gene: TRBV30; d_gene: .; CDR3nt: TGTGCCTGGAGTGTCAGCAGTACAACCTACGAGCAGTACTTC; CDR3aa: CAWSVSSTTYEQYF
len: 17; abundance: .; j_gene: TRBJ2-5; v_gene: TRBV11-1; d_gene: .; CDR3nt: TGTGCCAGCAGCTTCAATGTCGCGGTTAGGCAGGGGGAGACCCAGTACTTC; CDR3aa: CASSFNVAVRQGETQYF
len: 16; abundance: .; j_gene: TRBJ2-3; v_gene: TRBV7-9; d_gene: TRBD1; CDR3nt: TGTGCCAGCAGGGACAGGAGCCGAACTAGCACAGATACGCAGTATTTT; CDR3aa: CASRDRSRTSTDTQYF
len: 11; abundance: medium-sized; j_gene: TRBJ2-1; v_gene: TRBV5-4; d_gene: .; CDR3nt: TGTGCCAGCAGCTTTGGGCATGAGCAGTTCTTC; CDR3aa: CASSFGHEQFF
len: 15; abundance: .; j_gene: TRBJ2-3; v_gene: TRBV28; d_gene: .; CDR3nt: TGTGCCAGCAGTTTACGCGGGACACTTCTGGATACGCAGTATTTT; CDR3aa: CASSLRGTLLDTQYF
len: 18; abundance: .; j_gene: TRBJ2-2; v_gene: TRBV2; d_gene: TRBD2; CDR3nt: TGTGCCAGCAGTGAAGCAAAATGGGCGGGAGGGCCCGGCGGGGAGCTGTTTTTT; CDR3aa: CASSEAKWAGGPGGELFF